This T cell receptor beta chain is drawn from a study of low-dose radiotherapy and immunotherapy resistance in tumors. The wider study: Each fraction for Cohort 1 was 0.5 Gy, given every 2 weeks, and the total came to 6.5 Gy. Cohort 2's total reached 13 Gy over 26 weeks, at 1 Gy per fraction every two weeks.

This clonotype was detected ten times or more. The CDR3 loop spans 13 amino acids. Germline V lookup: CDR1 MNHEY, CDR2 SMNVEV (reference sequence). V lost 3 bases and J lost 7, with 10 bases in between. First-strand cDNA used TRAV- and TRBV-specific primers, covering alpha and beta chains. With a constant-region primer and a V-primer adapter, TCRs were subjected to 15 to 25 PCR cycles of amplification. TCRdb fed the reads into MiXCR, producing one record per CDR3 protein. The sample includes about 89,000 distinct CDR3 sequences, 9.4% of them seen just once. As for time point: before trial treatment. The starting material was PBMCs, obtained before treatment. This TCR was sampled from a male donor with prostate cancer. This rearrangement joins TRBV27 to TRBJ2-1; D unclear. The DNA for the CDR3 is TGTGCCAGCAGTTTGGCCAACCGGAATGAGCAGTTCTTC. Translated: CASSLANRNEQFF.